This T cell receptor (beta chain) was captured by sequencing in a study of control samples from healthy donors and cancer patients. Libraries were prepared by immunoSEQ multiplex PCR; TCRdb keeps only in-frame clonotypes and omits some of them. The data contain around 180,000 clones, 80% to 90% of them singletons. The CDR3 has 11 residues. The V end was cut by 5 bases, the J end by 0 bases, with 1 base between. Per the germline V gene, CDR1 is SGHAT and CDR2 is FQDESV (reference sequence). The sequenced material came from blood. The TCR originated in a woman aged 25 to 39 in good health. This chain connects TRBV11-1 to TRBJ1-2; D is unclear. CDR3 nucleotide sequence: TGTGCCAGCAGCGCTAACTATGGCTACACCTTC. Translated: CASSANYGYTF. Complete variable domain (other parts from reference TRBV11-1 and TRBJ1-2): EAEVAQSPRYKITEKSQAVAFWCDPISGHATLYWYRQILGQGPELLVQFQDESVVDDSQLPKDRFSAERLKGVDSTLKIQPAELGDSAMYLCASSANYGYTFGSGTRLTVV.